This T cell receptor (beta chain) was found in a study of blood T cell repertoires in COVID-19. Study background: Donors in the United States, Italy and Spain gave samples during acute or convalescent COVID-19. T cells, B-cell-depleted T cells, or PBMCs provided the cDNA or gDNA that served as material.

Between the trimmed V and J ends, which lost 3 bases and 1 base, there was a span of 9 bases. The germline V gene encodes CDR1 SGHTA and CDR2 FQGNSA. This CDR3 spans 14 amino acids. In the source study's methods: Researchers report that nucleated cell counts were estimated from reference gene primer amplification. Sequenced by immunoSEQ multiplex PCR; TCRdb stores in-frame clones only, minus some. V, J and clone size derive from that table, while D and trimming were established from the DNA sequence. This table has around 230,000 clones, about 80% appearing once. This clonotype was obtained from a woman aged 40-49 years with active or convalescent COVID-19. V usage is TRBV7-2 and J usage is TRBJ1-1; D unresolved. Specimen: peripheral blood. DNA of the CDR3: TGTGCCAGCAGCTTCCGGGATGGGAACACTGAAGCTTTCTTT. Protein product: CASSFRDGNTEAFF. The complete variable domain, with remaining parts taken from reference TRBV7-2 and TRBJ1-1, reads GAGVSQSPSNKVTEKGKDVELRCDPISGHTALYWYRQSLGQGLEFLIYFQGNSAPDKSGLPSDRFSAERTGGSVSTLTIQRTQQEDSAVYLCASSFRDGNTEAFFGQGTRLTVV.